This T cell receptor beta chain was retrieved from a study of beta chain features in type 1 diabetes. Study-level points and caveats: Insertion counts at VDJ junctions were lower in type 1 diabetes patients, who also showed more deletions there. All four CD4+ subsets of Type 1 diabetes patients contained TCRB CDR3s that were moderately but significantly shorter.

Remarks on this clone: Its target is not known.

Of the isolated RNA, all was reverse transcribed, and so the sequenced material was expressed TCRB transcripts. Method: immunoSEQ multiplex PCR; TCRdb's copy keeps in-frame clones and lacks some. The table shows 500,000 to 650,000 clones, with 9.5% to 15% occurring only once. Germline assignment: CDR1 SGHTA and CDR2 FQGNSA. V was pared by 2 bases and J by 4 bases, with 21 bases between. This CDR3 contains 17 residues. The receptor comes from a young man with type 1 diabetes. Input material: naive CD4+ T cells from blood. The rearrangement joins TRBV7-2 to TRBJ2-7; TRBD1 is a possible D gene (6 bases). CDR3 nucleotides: TGTGCCAGCAGCTTAATTTCTAAGCGTGGGACACATTACGAGCAGTACTTC. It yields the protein CASSLISKRGTHYEQYF.